The 18 T cell receptor beta chains reported below all come from one sample, sequenced in a study of T cells in Graves' hyperthyroidism and ophthalmopathy. TCR beta CDR3 regions were amplified from RNA. HTBI primers were the set used in a first-round RT-PCR of the TCR CDR3. TCRdb recomputed calls from the multiplex PCR reads with MiXCR, one row per CDR3 protein. The sample has around 560,000 distinct CDR3 sequences, approximately 15% seen once. Sequencing was done on a sample of blood. The receptors stem from a woman between 18 and 29 years old with Graves' hyperthyroidism.

This clonotype was counted ten times or more. V and J are TRBV12-3 or TRBV12-4 and TRBJ1-1; D not resolved. V was trimmed by 7 bases and J by 11 bases, leaving 23 bases between them. This CDR3 has 14 residues. The CDR3 sequence: CASNLVGRGRGAFF. CDR3 nucleotides: TGTGCCAGCAATCTAGTAGGGCGCGGCCGGGGTGCTTTCTTT.

This clonotype was recorded at least ten times. CDR3: CASSYEQVGYTF. CDR3 nucleotides: TGTGCCAGCAGTTATGAGCAGGTTGGCTACACCTTC. The chain has TRBV6-1 and TRBJ1-2; no firm D call. The CDR3 contains 12 residues. V lost 5 bases and J lost 7, with 11 bases in between. Germline CDR1 MNHNS, CDR2 SASEGT.

There are a few counts of this clonotype. V usage is TRBV7-9 and J usage is TRBJ2-7, with 9 bases that match TRBD1. This CDR3 spans 14 amino acids. The germline V gene encodes CDR1 SEHNR and CDR2 FQNEAQ (reference sequence). The J segment lost 2 bases and the V segment lost 5 bases, leaving 4 bases of the junction unmatched. The CDR3, as DNA: TGTGCCAGCAGCGTAAGACAGGGGGCCTACGAGCAGTACTTC. Amino acid sequence: CASSVRQGAYEQYF. The complete variable domain, with remaining parts taken from reference TRBV7-9 and TRBJ2-7, reads DTGVSQNPRHKITKRGQNVTFRCDPISEHNRLYWYRQTLGQGPEFLTYFQNEAQLEKSRLLSDRFSAERPKGSFSTLEIQRTEQGDSAMYLCASSVRQGAYEQYFGPGTRLTVT.

The chain uses TRBV27 and TRBJ1-4, with 10 nucleotides matching TRBD1. Germline V gives CDR1 MNHEY, CDR2 SMNVEV (reference sequence). J lost 5 bases, V lost 7 bases, and 10 bases had no gene match. The CDR3 totals 16 residues. The DNA for the CDR3 is TGTGCCAGCATCTTAGGGAGACAGGGGGCAAATGAAAAACTGTTTTTT. Translated: CASILGRQGANEKLFF.

The chain couples TRBV3-1 to TRBJ2-1; no clear D gene. Between the trimmed V and J ends, which lost 3 bases and 5 bases, there was a span of 14 bases. The germline V gene encodes CDR1 LGHDT and CDR2 YNNKEL (reference sequence). The CDR3 loop spans 15 amino acids. CDR3 region: CASSQIRALHNEQFF. For the CDR3, the DNA is TGTGCCAGCAGCCAGATACGGGCCCTCCACAATGAGCAGTTCTTC.

This clonotype was found many times. The chain combines TRBV27 with TRBJ2-7; 10 nucleotides agree with TRBD1. Germline V CDR1 and CDR2: MNHEY, SMNVEV (reference sequence). After removal of 6 bases from V and 3 bases from J, the junction contained 8 bases not matched to a gene. CDR3 length: 15 residues. In DNA, the CDR3 is TGTGCCAGCAGGAGGTCTCGGACAGGGGGCTACGAGCAGTACTTC. Residues: CASRRSRTGGYEQYF.

This clonotype was counted many times. The V gene is TRBV18, the J gene TRBJ1-5; the match to TRBD1 covers 7 bases. The V gene's germline CDR1 is KGHSH and CDR2 LQKENI. There are 15 residues in the CDR3. Losses at the gene ends were 4 bases for V and 4 bases for J; bases not matched to a gene: 7. The CDR3 region has the DNA TGTGCCAGCTCACTCGGGACAGATCAGAATCAGCCCCAGCATTTT. Its translation is CASSLGTDQNQPQHF. Supplemented by reference TRBV18 and TRBJ1-5, the full variable domain reads NAGVMQNPRHLVRRRGQEARLRCSPMKGHSHVYWYRQLPEEGLKFMVYLQKENIIDESGMPKERFSAEFPKEGPSILRIQQVVRGDSAAYFCASSLGTDQNQPQHFGDGTRLSIL.

The J gene is TRBJ2-1, the V gene TRBV20-1; 9 nucleotides align to TRBD2. Germline CDR1 DFQATT, CDR2 SNEGSKA (reference sequence). The CDR3 extends over 12 amino acids. After removal of 7 bases from V and 7 bases from J, the junction contained 5 bases not matched to a gene. CDR3 bases: TGCAGTGGGCGGGGGGGCCTTAATGAGCAGTTCTTC. It specifies CSGRGGLNEQFF.

This chain joins TRBV4-3 and TRBJ2-2, with 7 nucleotides matching TRBD1. The ends lost 4 bases at V and 6 bases at J; junction bases unmatched: 8. This CDR3 has 15 residues. Germline CDR1 is LGHNA and CDR2 is YSLEER. The CDR3 DNA reads as TGCGCCAGCAGCCGGGAAGGGGGCCATGCCGGGGAGCTGTTTTTT. As protein: CASSREGGHAGELFF.

This clonotype was recorded many times. The chain uses TRBV7-9 and TRBJ2-3; D is uncertain. CDR1 and CDR2 (germline): SEHNR, FQNEAQ (reference sequence). The CDR3 contains 14 residues. Trimming removed 1 base at V and 4 bases at J, with 9 bases between. In DNA form, the CDR3 reads TGTGCCAGCAGCTTAGATGGCGGACCAGATACGCAGTATTTT. It codes for CASSLDGGPDTQYF.

The sample holds many counts of this clonotype. Germline and junction disagree at one end, which may indicate a read error. This chain joins TRBV4-1 and TRBJ1-1; 7 nucleotides agree with TRBD1. The CDR3 is 14 residues long. Per the germline V gene, CDR1 is MGHRA and CDR2 is YSYEKL. The chain's CDR3 is CASSLGTENTEAFF. The CDR3 DNA follows: TGTGCCAGCAGCTTAGGGACAGAGAACACTGAAGCTTTCTTT.

As concerns this clonotype: Being one base from a much bigger clone, this may be a read error. The V gene is TRBV6-1, the J gene TRBJ2-1, with 7 bases matching TRBD1. CDR1 is MNHNS and CDR2 is SASEGT in the germline V gene. V gave up 3 bases and J gave up 9 bases; unmatched junction bases: 8. This CDR3 has 14 residues. CDR3 DNA sequence: TGTGCCAGCAGTGATCGAAAGACAGGGACTGAGCAGTTCTTC. Amino acids: CASSDRKTGTEQFF.

This clonotype was found many times. The V call is TRBV20-1, the J call TRBJ2-1; a possible D gene is TRBD1 (6 bases). Germline CDR1 and CDR2: DFQATT and SNEGSKA (reference sequence). Trimming removed 3 bases from V and 5 bases from J, with 14 bases in between. The CDR3 is 14 residues long. DNA of the CDR3: TGCAGTGCTAGTTCCCGGGACACTGACAATGAGCAGTTCTTC. Protein sequence: CSASSRDTDNEQFF.

This chain uses TRBV28 with TRBJ2-1; no firm D call. Between the trimmed V and J ends, which lost 10 bases and 7 bases, there was a span of 11 bases. There are 11 residues in the CDR3. Germline V gives CDR1 MDHEN, CDR2 SYDVKM. As DNA, the CDR3 is TGTGCCACCGCCGAGCTGAATGAGCAGTTCTTC. Protein sequence: CATAELNEQFF.

This chain joins TRBV20-1 and TRBJ1-2, with D unresolved. The germline V gene has CDR1 DFQATT and CDR2 SNEGSKA (reference sequence). Trimming left V 3 bases short and J 3 bases short, with 14 bases between. The CDR3 totals 14 residues. The CDR3 spells CSASPPQVDYGYTF. The CDR3 DNA reads TGCAGTGCTAGCCCCCCCCAGGTAGACTATGGCTACACCTTC.

This clonotype occurred many times. The chain employs TRBV20-1 and TRBJ2-5; unclear D gene. Germline V lookup: CDR1 DFQATT, CDR2 SNEGSKA (reference sequence). The CDR3 contains 12 residues. Trimming took 3 bases from V and 5 from J, leaving 10 bases between them. This CDR3 reads CSARRLGETQYF. The CDR3 nucleotides are TGCAGTGCTAGGAGGTTGGGGGAGACCCAGTACTTC.

This chain joins TRBV9 and TRBJ1-1; possibly TRBD1 for D (6 bases). The V gene lost 4 bases and the J gene lost 5 bases, with 15 bases spanning the gap. Germline V gene data show CDR1 as SGDLS and CDR2 as YYNGEE. This CDR3 contains 14 residues. CDR3 residues: CASSSSGGLTEAFF. The CDR3 nucleotides are TGTGCCAGCAGCTCCTCCGGGGGCTTGACTGAAGCTTTCTTT.

The chain joins TRBV7-9 to TRBJ2-5; 10 positions agree with TRBD1. Trimming at V came to 8 bases and at J to 1 base, leaving 7 bases not matched to a gene. The V gene's germline CDR1 is SEHNR and CDR2 FQNEAQ (reference sequence). The CDR3 consists of 15 residues. As DNA, the CDR3 is TGTGCCAGCCTTGACAGGGGGCGCCCCCAAGAGACCCAGTACTTC. Translation: CASLDRGRPQETQYF.